This T cell receptor beta chain derives from a study of monozygotic twins with inflammatory bowel disease. Study-wide findings and caveats: Compared with healthy co-twins, IBD patients showed reduced TCRbeta repertoire diversity by inverse Simpson. Variability in patient repertoires may have come partly from differing immunosuppressive treatments. IBD patients shared fewer clonotypes with other individuals than healthy twins, especially patients with disease activity signs.

Regarding this clonotype: Its target is unknown.

TCRdb reanalyzed the 5' RACE reads, giving one entry per CDR3 protein sequence and no DNA. This listing includes over 110,000 distinct CDR3 sequences. The CDR3 covers 14 residues. CDR1 and CDR2 (germline): SGHKS, YYEKEE (reference sequence). The genes are TRBV5-5 and TRBJ2-7; TCRdb names TRBD1, which stays unverified in the absence of DNA. This clonotype was sampled from a human donor with ulcerative colitis or Crohn's disease, or a healthy co-twin of an affected twin (not recorded which). The sequencing sample was made of blood. This chain's CDR3 is CASSLEGVSYEQYF.